Many counts were recorded for the clone carrying this T cell receptor (beta chain). Its antigen is undetermined. The data were taken from a study of T-cell reconstitution after alpha-beta-depleted transplantation in children. Broader study findings: By one year post-transplant, T-cell counts and diversity largely arose from T cells that were newly produced.

Germline CDR1 and CDR2: DFQATT and SNEGSKA (reference sequence). The CDR3 totals 13 residues. Trimming cost V 4 bases and J 2 bases, with 11 bases left between them. Unique molecular identifiers were incorporated into the prepared TCRbeta library. One entry per CDR3 protein, called by TCRdb with MiXCR from the PCR reads. Of hundreds of thousands of distinct CDR3 sequences listed, approximately 14% are singletons. This TCR came from a girl aged 2 to 9 with congenital amegakaryocytic thrombocytopenia, due to receive a stem cell transplant. The chain uses TRBV20-1 and TRBJ2-5; D is unclear. Sequencing used PBMCs, obtained before TCRalphabeta/CD19-depleted stem cell transplant. The CDR3 reads CSAKTLGQETQYF. The CDR3 DNA reads TGCAGTGCTAAGACACTGGGGCAAGAGACCCAGTACTTC.